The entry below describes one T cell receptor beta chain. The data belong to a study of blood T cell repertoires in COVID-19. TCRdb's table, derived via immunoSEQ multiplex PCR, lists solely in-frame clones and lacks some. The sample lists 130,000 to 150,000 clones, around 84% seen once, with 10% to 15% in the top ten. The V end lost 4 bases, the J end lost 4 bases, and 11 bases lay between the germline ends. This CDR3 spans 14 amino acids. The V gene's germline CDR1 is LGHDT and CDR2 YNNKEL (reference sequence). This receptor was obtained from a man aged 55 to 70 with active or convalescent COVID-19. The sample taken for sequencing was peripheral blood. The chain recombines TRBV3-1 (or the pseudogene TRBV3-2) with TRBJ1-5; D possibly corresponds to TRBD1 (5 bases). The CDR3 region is CASSPQGGNQPQHF. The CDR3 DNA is TGTGCCAGCAGCCCCCAGGGAGGGAATCAGCCCCAGCATTTT.